Shown below are 28 T cell receptor beta chains from a single sample sequenced in a study of blood T cell repertoires in COVID-19. This table comes from immunoSEQ multiplex PCR, and its TCRdb copy is limited to in-frame clones, with some not included. The table includes about 75,000 clones, around 83% detected once. The sample comprised peripheral blood. All receptors derive from a woman in her 50s with acute or convalescent COVID-19.

The gene calls are TRBV29-1 and TRBJ1-1, with 11 bases matching TRBD1. The germline gives CDR1 SQVTM, CDR2 ANQGSEA. This CDR3 has 14 amino acids. Germline trimming cut 4 bases from V and 5 bases from J; bases unmatched to any gene: 6. CDR3 amino acids: CSVGGQGGWTEAFF. Here the CDR3 DNA reads TGCAGCGTTGGGGGACAGGGGGGTTGGACTGAAGCTTTCTTT. The full variable domain, completed using reference TRBV29-1 and TRBJ1-1, is SAVISQKPSRDICQRGTSLTIQCQVDSQVTMMFWYRQQPGQSLTLIATANQGSEATYESGFVIDKFPISRPNLTFSTLTVSNMSPEDSSIYLCSVGGQGGWTEAFFGQGTRLTVV.

The J gene is TRBJ2-5, the V gene TRBV7-6, with 16 bases fitting TRBD2. Germline V gene lookup returns CDR1 SGHVS and CDR2 FNYEAQ. V dropped 5 bases and J dropped 2; count of bases not matched to a gene: 2. This CDR3 region has 16 residues. For the CDR3, the DNA is TGTGCCAGCAGCCAGGGACTAGCGGGAGGGCAAGAGACCCAGTACTTC. The encoded protein is CASSQGLAGGQETQYF.

The genes are TRBV30 and TRBJ2-7, with 8 bases that match TRBD1. This CDR3 spans 15 amino acids. CDR1 GTSNPN and CDR2 SVGIG come from the germline V gene (reference sequence). The ends lost 5 bases at V and 6 bases at J; junction bases unmatched: 15. CDR3 sequence (DNA): TGTGCCTGGCTACAATTAGGACAGGGAAGGGGCGAGCAGTACTTC. The encoded protein is CAWLQLGQGRGEQYF.

The chain combines TRBV2 with TRBJ1-4; D remains unclear. V was clipped by 6 bases and J by 0 bases, with 5 bases between them. The CDR3 length is 13 residues. Germline V gene lookup returns CDR1 SNHLY and CDR2 FYNNEI. DNA for the CDR3: TGTGCCAGCAGGCGGACAACTAATGAAAAACTGTTTTTT. This codes for CASRRTTNEKLFF.

V usage is TRBV5-1 and J usage is TRBJ1-4, with a possible D match to TRBD1 (5 bases). The CDR3 length is 16 residues. V lost 3 bases and J lost 0, with 12 bases in between. Germline CDR1 is SGHRS and CDR2 is YFSETQ. The CDR3 region is CASSSGLKATNEKLFF. The CDR3 nucleotides read TGCGCCAGCAGCTCGGGACTCAAGGCAACTAATGAAAAACTGTTTTTT.

The chain couples TRBV5-1 to TRBJ2-5; D may be TRBD1 (6 bases). The germline CDR1 and CDR2 sequences are SGHRS and YFSETQ. This CDR3 comprises 14 residues. The V gene lost 1 base and the J gene lost 4 bases, with 11 bases spanning the gap. The DNA for the CDR3 is TGCGCCAGCAGCTTGTCTCCAGGGGTAGAGACCCAGTACTTC. The encoded protein is CASSLSPGVETQYF.

The CDR3 DNA is TGTGCCAGCAGCTTAGGACTAGCGGCATACAATGAGCAGTTCTTC. Its translation is CASSLGLAAYNEQFF. The rearrangement uses TRBV7-3 and TRBJ2-1; 10 positions match TRBD2. CDR1 and CDR2 (germline): SGHTA, FQGTGA. The CDR3 is 15 amino acids. After removal of 2 bases from V and 4 bases from J, the junction contained 2 bases not matched to a gene.

The CDR3 reads CASSLEGSSGGRNPFF. The CDR3 DNA reads TGTGCCAGCAGCTTAGAGGGGTCTAGCGGGGGTCGAAATCCGTTCTTC. The V gene is TRBV7-2, the J gene TRBJ2-1; 10 nucleotides line up with TRBD2. Germline V gives CDR1 SGHTA, CDR2 FQGNSA. The J segment lost 15 bases and the V segment lost 1 base, leaving 15 bases of the junction unmatched. The length of the CDR3 is 16 residues.

The table lists this clone with a count of one. V and J are TRBV7-8 and TRBJ1-2; 7 nucleotides match TRBD1. Germline CDR1 SGHVS, CDR2 FQNEAQ. The CDR3 sequence is 12 residues long. Trimming at V came to 5 bases and at J to 8 bases, leaving 5 bases not matched to a gene. The CDR3: CASSPDRDGYTF. The CDR3 DNA sequence: TGTGCCAGCAGCCCCGACAGGGACGGCTACACCTTC.

This sequence joins TRBV7-8 and TRBJ1-6; the match to TRBD1 covers 8 bases. Trimming took 5 bases from V and 9 from J; bases not matched to a gene: 12. Germline-derived CDR1 and CDR2 are SGHVS and FQNEAQ. The CDR3 length is 16 residues. The CDR3: CASSPRPQGAASPLHF. CDR3 nucleotides: TGTGCCAGCAGCCCGCGTCCGCAGGGGGCAGCTTCACCCCTCCACTTT.

The chain recombines TRBV4-1 with TRBJ2-5; no clear D. Germline assignment: CDR1 MGHRA and CDR2 YSYEKL. The CDR3 consists of 12 residues. The V end was cut by 1 base, the J end by 7 bases, with 7 bases between. The CDR3 DNA reads as TGCGCCAGCAGCCAAGTCCGCGGGACCCAGTACTTC. The encoded protein is CASSQVRGTQYF.

V is TRBV6-5 and J is TRBJ1-2; D perhaps matches TRBD1 (5 bases). Trimming cost V 2 bases and J 0 bases, with 13 bases left between them. Germline CDR1 MNHEY, CDR2 SVGAGI. The CDR3 extends over 16 amino acids. The CDR3 DNA reads as TGTGCCAGCAGTTACAGGGTGACAGAAGCTAACTATGGCTACACCTTC. Its translation is CASSYRVTEANYGYTF.

The rearrangement joins TRBV2 to TRBJ1-4, with TRBD1 identical over 9 bases. Germline-derived CDR1 and CDR2 are SNHLY and FYNNEI. V shed 4 bases and J 10 bases; nucleotides not matched to a gene: 7. The CDR3 is made up of 14 amino acids. CDR3 residues: CASSGDRGAGKLFF. The CDR3 DNA reads as TGTGCCAGCAGTGGAGACAGGGGGGCAGGAAAACTGTTTTTT.

The table lists this clone with a few counts. The chain joins TRBV6-2 or TRBV6-3 to TRBJ2-2, with TRBD2 matching 13 bases. The junction had 5 bases not matched to a gene; V was cut back by 2 bases and J by 5 bases. Germline CDR1 and CDR2: MNHEY and SVGEGT. The CDR3 has 17 amino acids. The CDR3 sequence is CASSYGGLAGLTGELFF. CDR3 DNA: TGTGCCAGCAGTTACGGGGGACTAGCGGGACTGACCGGGGAGCTGTTTTTT.

This clone has only one observation. The rearrangement joins TRBV6-5 to TRBJ1-5; D might be TRBD1 (6 bases). Looked up from germline, CDR1 is MNHEY and CDR2 is SVGAGI. The CDR3 totals 15 residues. V gave up 5 bases and J gave up 0 bases, with 11 bases separating them. The CDR3 loop is CASSRTANSNQPQHF. DNA of the CDR3: TGTGCCAGCAGTCGGACAGCAAATAGCAATCAGCCCCAGCATTTT.

The chain uses TRBV6-5 and TRBJ2-7; a weak D match, TRBD1 (5 bases). V dropped 5 bases and J dropped 3 bases, with 17 bases sitting between them. The CDR3 has 15 residues. CDR1 is MNHEY and CDR2 is SVGAGI in the germline V gene. This CDR3 reads CASSLSDMAGYEQYF. CDR3 bases: TGTGCCAGCAGTCTCTCGGACATGGCAGGCTACGAGCAGTACTTC.

This clone was seen a single time. V gene TRBV7-8 combines with J gene TRBJ2-1; TRBD2 might be the D (5 bases). The length of the CDR3 is 17 residues. V dropped 2 bases and J dropped 5 bases, with 19 bases sitting between them. The germline V gene has CDR1 SGHVS and CDR2 FQNEAQ. The CDR3 region is CASSLMSWAWTDNEQFF. The DNA of the CDR3 is TGTGCCAGCAGCTTAATGTCTTGGGCCTGGACTGACAATGAGCAGTTCTTC.

The CDR3 region is CASSYSFSSYNEQFF. The CDR3, as DNA: TGTGCCAGCAGTTACTCGTTCAGCTCCTACAATGAGCAGTTCTTC. V usage is TRBV6-5 and J usage is TRBJ2-1, with D unclear. From germline, CDR1 is MNHEY and CDR2 SVGAGI. The CDR3 length is 15 residues. The V gene lost 0 bases and the J gene lost 0 bases, with 6 bases spanning the gap.

J is TRBJ1-5 and V is TRBV12-3 or TRBV12-4; D is unresolved. The CDR3 contains 12 residues. V gave up 3 bases and J gave up 6 bases, with 6 bases separating them. The CDR3: CASSFSGQPQHF. The CDR3 region has the DNA TGTGCCAGCAGTTTTTCAGGTCAGCCCCAGCATTTT.

The CDR3, as DNA: TGTGCCAGCAGACAGGGAGATACGCAGTATTTT. Amino acid sequence: CASRQGDTQYF. The chain links TRBV9 to TRBJ2-3; D possibly corresponds to TRBD1 (6 bases). Trimming removed 5 bases at V and 5 bases at J, with 6 bases between. This CDR3 spans 11 amino acids. Germline assignment: CDR1 SGDLS and CDR2 YYNGEE.

CDR3 nucleotide sequence: TGTGCCAGCAGCTTAGCGGGGCTAGCGGGAGGACACGAGCAGTACTTC. This translates into CASSLAGLAGGHEQYF. This chain connects TRBV7-9 to TRBJ2-7, with TRBD2 matching 11 bases. Per germline, CDR1 SEHNR and CDR2 FQNEAQ (reference sequence). Trimming at V came to 0 bases and at J to 5 bases, leaving 6 bases not matched to a gene. The CDR3 sequence is 16 residues long.

The chain links TRBV25-1 to TRBJ2-5, with D perhaps TRBD2 (5 bases). The CDR3 has 16 amino acids. Germline CDR1 is MGHDK and CDR2 is SYGVNS. With 2 bases removed from V and 4 bases from J, the gap between germline ends came to 17 bases. The CDR3 nucleotides read TGTGCCAGCAGTGAACTAGCCGGTGCTCTCGGAGAGACCCAGTACTTC. Encoded protein: CASSELAGALGETQYF.

The rearrangement uses TRBV30 and TRBJ1-1; no clear D gene. V shed 4 bases and J shed 5 bases, with 11 bases lying between them. The CDR3 sequence is 12 residues long. In germline, CDR1 is GTSNPN, CDR2 SVGIG (reference sequence). The CDR3 sequence is CAWTPWQTEAFF. The CDR3 nucleotides read TGTGCCTGGACACCGTGGCAGACTGAAGCTTTCTTT.

The chain is built from TRBV11-2 and TRBJ2-5; 7 bases are shared with TRBD1. V gave up 1 base and J gave up 4 bases; unmatched junction bases: 3. Germline loops: CDR1 SGHAT, CDR2 FQNNGV. The CDR3 has 14 amino acids. Here the CDR3 reads CASSLGQGRETQYF. CDR3 nucleotides: TGTGCCAGCAGCTTAGGACAGGGTAGAGAGACCCAGTACTTC.

The rearrangement joins TRBV10-3 to TRBJ2-7; D perhaps matches TRBD2 (5 bases). Germline V gene lookup returns CDR1 ENHRY and CDR2 SYGVKD. V gave up 11 bases and J gave up 4 bases, with 12 bases separating them. The CDR3 contains 11 residues. The CDR3 here is CAVEAAYEQYF. The CDR3 DNA follows: TGTGCCGTAGAAGCGGCTTACGAGCAGTACTTC.

The chain couples TRBV7-9 to TRBJ1-3, with D hard to call. The germline V gene has CDR1 SEHNR and CDR2 FQNEAQ (reference sequence). Trimming pared 5 bases from V and 4 bases from J, leaving 15 bases between. The CDR3 runs to 15 residues. The CDR3 reads CASSIPLEVGNTIYF. The DNA for the CDR3 is TGTGCCAGCAGCATACCCCTGGAGGTCGGAAACACCATATATTTT.

The rearrangement uses TRBV7-2 and TRBJ2-3, with D possibly being TRBD2 (6 bases). V lost 11 bases and J 2 bases, leaving 20 bases between the germline ends. Germline V gene lookup returns CDR1 SGHTA and CDR2 FQGNSA. This CDR3 contains 15 residues. The CDR3 sequence: CAGAGRGAYTDTQYF. For the CDR3, the DNA is TGTGCCGGTGCTGGGCGCGGGGCGTACACAGATACGCAGTATTTT.

This clone was found once. This chain links TRBV5-1 with TRBJ1-2; D gene uncertain. Between the trimmed V and J ends, which lost 4 bases and 3 bases, there was a span of 10 bases. The germline V gene encodes CDR1 SGHRS and CDR2 YFSETQ. The CDR3 spans 13 residues. CDR3 coding DNA: TGCGCCAGCAGCCAGGACGGGGACTATGGCTACACCTTC. Translation: CASSQDGDYGYTF.